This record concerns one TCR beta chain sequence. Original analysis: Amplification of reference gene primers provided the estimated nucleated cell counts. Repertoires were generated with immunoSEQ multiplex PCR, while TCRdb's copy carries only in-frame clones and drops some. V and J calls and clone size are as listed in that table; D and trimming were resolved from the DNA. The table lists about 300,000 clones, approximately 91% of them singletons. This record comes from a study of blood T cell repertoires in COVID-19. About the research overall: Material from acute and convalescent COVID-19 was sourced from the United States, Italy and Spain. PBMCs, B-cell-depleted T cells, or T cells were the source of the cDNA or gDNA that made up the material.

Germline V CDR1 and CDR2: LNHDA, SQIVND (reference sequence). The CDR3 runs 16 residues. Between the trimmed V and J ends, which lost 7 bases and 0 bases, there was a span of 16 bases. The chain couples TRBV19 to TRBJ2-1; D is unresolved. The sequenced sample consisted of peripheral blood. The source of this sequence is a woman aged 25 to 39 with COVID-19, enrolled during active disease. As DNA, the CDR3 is TGTGCCAGTAATATCCAGTTTGGTCTCTCCTACAATGAGCAGTTCTTC. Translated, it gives CASNIQFGLSYNEQFF.